A selection of T cell receptor beta chains follows, all from one sample in a study of blood T cell repertoires in COVID-19. Profiling relied on immunoSEQ multiplex PCR, and the TCRdb table lists in-frame clones only, not all of them. The sample has about 220,000 clones, around 87% seen once; the top ten hold approximately 3.5%. Sequenced sample: PBMCs or T cells enriched from blood (not recorded which). These receptors were obtained from a woman younger than 35 in a cohort exposed to, infected with or recovered from COVID-19 (not recorded which). CDR3s leave out the opening cysteine and the closing phenylalanine or tryptophan. A D gene is named only where the DNA matches it firmly. A row's size may be missing; if present it is once, few, many or a size class.

- TRBV6-5 TRBD1 ASRRDRGLEKLF
- TRBV7-6 - ASSLGPGLYEQY
- TRBV6-5 - ASSYNRDNTGELF
- TRBV5-4 TRBD2 ASIPYGGVIKTQY
- TRBV7-6 TRBD2 ASSFSGGAGYNEQF
- TRBV6-5 - AISSTGGKTQY
- TRBV24-1 TRBD1 ATSDARDRDSGANVLT
- TRBV15 TRBD2 ATSRGGLGRGNDNEQF
- TRBV19 - ASSSSSHQRAISPLH
- TRBV4-2 TRBD1 ASSQYKGAAEQY
- TRBV5-6 - ASSFGGQPQH
- TRBV7-3 TRBD1 ASRSGTGSYEQY
- TRBV6-5 - ASRPMVTGSYEQY
once TRBV28 - ASSWGVSYEQY
- TRBV6-1 - ASSEEGAGANEKLF
- TRBV18 TRBD2 ASSPPGLGGTDTQY
- TRBV29-1 TRBD1 SVASGQGAGEAF